The 31 T cell receptor beta chains given below trace back to one sample, sequenced in a study of T cells after yellow fever vaccination. TCRdb used MiXCR to reprocess the 5' RACE reads, holding one entry per CDR3 protein. Of roughly 250,000 distinct CDR3 sequences listed, 13% are singletons. The sample in question was CD4+ T cells sorted from PBMCs, obtained 45 days after the yellow fever booster vaccination. The receptor set was obtained from a young man who received the YFV17D yellow fever vaccine.

In its sample, this clonotype was seen many times. V usage is TRBV10-3 and J usage is TRBJ2-7; 7 nucleotides agree with TRBD1. CDR3 length equals 13 residues. The trim removed 4 bases at V and 3 bases at J, leaving 3 bases unmatched. The germline V gene has CDR1 ENHRY and CDR2 SYGVKD. The CDR3 DNA reads TGTGCCATCAGTGTGGACAGGCACTACGAGCAGTACTTC. This encodes CAISVDRHYEQYF.

Only a few counts were recorded for this clonotype. The chain uses TRBV3-1 and TRBJ2-7, with a tentative D call TRBD2 (5 bases). Germline V lookup: CDR1 LGHDT, CDR2 YNNKEL (reference sequence). This CDR3 has 14 amino acids. The germline V and J ends were trimmed by 0 bases and 0 bases, with 6 bases remaining between them. The CDR3 reads CASSQDAGSYEQYF. CDR3 sequence (DNA): TGTGCCAGCAGCCAAGATGCGGGCTCCTACGAGCAGTACTTC.

This rearrangement joins TRBV12-5 to TRBJ2-2, with D perhaps assigned TRBD1 or TRBD2 (6 bases each). V was trimmed by 4 bases and J by 3 bases, leaving 15 bases between them. CDR1 and CDR2 (germline): LGHNT, FRNRAP. The CDR3 contains 16 residues. The CDR3 is CASGSWRDKYTGELFF. Written as DNA, the CDR3 is TGTGCTAGTGGTTCCTGGCGGGACAAGTACACCGGGGAGCTGTTTTTT.

This clonotype was seen more than once but under ten times. The chain links TRBV11-2 to TRBJ1-1; 8 bases are shared with TRBD1. V gave up 4 bases and J gave up 10 bases; unmatched junction bases: 14. The CDR3 runs 15 residues. Germline CDR1 reads SGHAT; CDR2 reads FQNNGV. DNA for the CDR3: TGTGCCAGCAGCTCGACAAGAGACAGGGGTCCTCGAGCTTTCTTT. It specifies CASSSTRDRGPRAFF.

The chain joins TRBV4-3 to TRBJ2-7, with TRBD1 identical over 10 bases. CDR3 length: 13 residues. In germline, CDR1 is LGHNA, CDR2 YSLEER. V lost 4 bases, J lost 5 bases, and 2 bases stayed unmatched. This CDR3 reads CASSRDRGHEQYF. DNA for the CDR3: TGCGCCAGCAGCCGGGACAGGGGTCACGAGCAGTACTTC.

This clonotype was recorded many times. The chain employs TRBV12-3 or TRBV12-4 and TRBJ2-3; D remains unclear. The CDR3 is 10 amino acids. The ends were cut back, 4 bases at V and 9 bases at J, with 5 bases in the middle. The CDR3 DNA reads as TGTGCCAGCAGTTCGCTCACGCAGTATTTT. This encodes CASSSLTQYF.

This clonotype showed up just a few times. The chain recombines TRBV6-5 with TRBJ1-1; D is perhaps TRBD1 (5 bases). Deletions cut 8 bases from V and 5 bases from J, with 18 bases between. The CDR3 consists of 14 residues. Germline V gives CDR1 MNHEY, CDR2 SVGAGI. The CDR3 sequence is CASSQQGTITEAFF. The CDR3, as DNA: TGTGCCAGCTCCCAGCAGGGAACTATAACTGAAGCTTTCTTT.

V usage is TRBV5-1 and J usage is TRBJ1-1; D is unresolved. Trimming removed 0 bases at V and 6 bases at J, with 9 bases between. The length of the CDR3 is 13 residues. CDR1 and CDR2 from the germline V gene are SGHRS and YFSETQ. The CDR3: CASSLDTGSEAFF. The CDR3, as DNA: TGCGCCAGCAGCTTGGACACCGGTTCTGAAGCTTTCTTT. The variable domain in full, completed from reference TRBV5-1 and TRBJ1-1, reads KAGVTQTPRYLIKTRGQQVTLSCSPISGHRSVSWYQQTPGQGLQFLFEYFSETQRNKGNFPGRFSGRQFSNSRSEMNVSTLELGDSALYLCASSLDTGSEAFFGQGTRLTVV.

This clonotype was counted a few times. The chain is built from TRBV20-1 and TRBJ1-1, with D hard to call. V was trimmed by 3 bases and J by 4 bases, leaving 6 bases between them. Germline CDR1 reads DFQATT; CDR2 reads SNEGSKA (reference sequence). The CDR3 has 11 residues. CDR3 loop: CSASIFTEAFF. CDR3 in DNA: TGCAGTGCTAGTATTTTCACTGAAGCTTTCTTT.

This clonotype came up a few times. This chain connects TRBV20-1 to TRBJ2-3, with D maybe TRBD1 (5 bases). V was shortened by 1 base and J by 1 base, with 15 bases between the two germline ends. The CDR3 is 16 amino acids. Germline values: CDR1 DFQATT, CDR2 SNEGSKA (reference sequence). The CDR3: CSARGRTPRGTDTQYF. CDR3 in DNA: TGCAGTGCTAGAGGCAGGACACCGCGAGGCACAGATACGCAGTATTTT.

This clonotype turned up a few times. CDR3 nucleotide sequence: TGCGCCAGCAGACAAGTAGAGAAAACGGGACTTAACAATGAGCAGTTCTTC. Translated: CASRQVEKTGLNNEQFF. J is TRBJ2-1 and V is TRBV10-2; weak D call: TRBD2 (6 bases). The CDR3 runs to 17 residues. V was clipped by 6 bases and J by 5 bases, with 23 bases between them. Germline V lookup: CDR1 WSHSY, CDR2 SAAADI.

The V call is TRBV7-6, the J call TRBJ2-3, with 12 bases fitting TRBD2. The CDR3 covers 17 residues. Germline CDR1 and CDR2: SGHVS and FNYEAQ. With V trimmed by 3 bases and J by 4 bases, 8 bases remained unmatched. The CDR3: CASSFFPSGREADTQYF. In DNA, the CDR3 is TGTGCCAGCAGCTTTTTTCCTAGCGGGAGGGAGGCAGATACGCAGTATTTT.

This clonotype was observed a few times. The V gene is TRBV28, the J gene TRBJ2-7; 7 bases are a match to TRBD1. CDR1 MDHEN and CDR2 SYDVKM come from the germline V gene. The J segment lost 1 base and the V segment lost 6 bases, leaving 9 bases of the junction unmatched. This CDR3 contains 15 residues. CDR3 bases: TGTGCCAGCAGCAGAATCGGGACAGCTTCCTACGAGCAGTACTTC. Protein: CASSRIGTASYEQYF. The full variable domain, completed using reference TRBV28 and TRBJ2-7, is DVKVTQSSRYLVKRTGEKVFLECVQDMDHENMFWYRQDPGLGLRLIYFSYDVKMKEKGDIPEGYSVSREKKERFSLILESASTNQTSMYLCASSRIGTASYEQYFGPGTRLTVT.

This clonotype has a handful of counts. The chain recombines TRBV7-3 with TRBJ2-2; D might be TRBD2 (5 bases). CDR1 SGHTA and CDR2 FQGTGA come from the germline V gene. The CDR3 is 13 amino acids. V lost 0 bases to trimming and J lost 6 bases, with 5 bases between them. CDR3 amino acids: CASSLTRAGELFF. CDR3 sequence (DNA): TGTGCCAGCAGCTTAACGAGGGCCGGGGAGCTGTTTTTT.

This clonotype was observed a few times. This chain uses TRBV10-3 with TRBJ2-1, with 12 bases that match TRBD2. The CDR3 loop spans 13 amino acids. Germline V gene data show CDR1 as ENHRY and CDR2 as SYGVKD. J gave up 7 bases and V 5 bases, and 0 bases lay outside the gene matches. CDR3 in DNA: TGTGCCATCAGTCTAGCGGGAGGGAATGAGCAGTTCTTC. Translated, it gives CAISLAGGNEQFF.

The rearrangement links TRBV6-2 or TRBV6-3 to TRBJ2-7; no definite D call. Trimming shortened V by 6 bases and J by 4 bases, and 13 bases separated the two germline ends. The germline V gene has CDR1 MNHEY and CDR2 SVGEGT. The CDR3 is made up of 13 amino acids. The CDR3 is CASSKQISYEQYF. In DNA form, the CDR3 reads TGTGCCAGCAGCAAACAGATCTCATACGAGCAGTACTTC.

This clonotype was found a few times. The V call is TRBV3-1, the J call TRBJ1-2, with D perhaps matching TRBD1 (5 bases). This CDR3 has 16 residues. CDR1 is LGHDT, CDR2 YNNKEL, per germline (reference sequence). The V end lost 0 bases, the J end lost 8 bases, and 19 bases lay between the germline ends. Written as DNA, the CDR3 is TGTGCCAGCAGCCAAGATTGGGCGCAGGGATTTGGCGGCTACACCTTC. It is translated as CASSQDWAQGFGGYTF.

The V and J genes are TRBV7-2 and TRBJ1-1; D is perhaps TRBD1 (5 bases). The CDR3 is 12 residues long. V dropped 5 bases and J dropped 7 bases, with 11 bases sitting between them. Germline V gene lookup returns CDR1 SGHTA and CDR2 FQGNSA. The CDR3 sequence is CASSLMGHEAFF. The CDR3 bases are TGTGCCAGCAGCCTAATGGGGCATGAAGCTTTCTTT.

This chain joins TRBV7-9 and TRBJ2-3; D is uncertain. This CDR3 has 13 amino acids. V was cut by 8 bases and J by 0 bases, with 9 bases left in between. Per germline, CDR1 SEHNR and CDR2 FQNEAQ (reference sequence). The CDR3 nucleotides read TGTGCCAGCGTAAAAACTAGCACAGATACGCAGTATTTT. Its translation is CASVKTSTDTQYF.

This clonotype was counted a few times. This chain's CDR3 is CASSMGFDYTEAFF. CDR3 DNA: TGTGCCAGTAGTATGGGGTTCGATTACACTGAAGCTTTCTTT. The rearrangement links TRBV19 to TRBJ1-1; unclear D gene. CDR3 length equals 14 residues. The V end lost 3 bases, the J end lost 3 bases, and 11 bases lay between the germline ends. Germline CDR1 reads LNHDA; CDR2 reads SQIVND (reference sequence). Combining the CDR3 with reference TRBV19 and TRBJ1-1 gives the whole variable domain DGGITQSPKYLFRKEGQNVTLSCEQNLNHDAMYWYRQDPGQGLRLIYYSQIVNDFQKGDIAEGYSVSREKKESFPLTVTSAQKNPTAFYLCASSMGFDYTEAFFGQGTRLTVV.

This clonotype was seen a handful of times. The chain links TRBV27 to TRBJ2-7; D not resolved. CDR1 and CDR2 from the germline V gene are MNHEY and SMNVEV (reference sequence). The CDR3 is 15 amino acids. V dropped 1 base and J dropped 5 bases, with 15 bases sitting between them. CDR3 amino acids: CASSLWSISPHEQYF. The CDR3, as DNA: TGTGCCAGCAGTTTATGGTCCATCTCCCCCCACGAGCAGTACTTC.

This clonotype has a handful of counts. This chain uses TRBV29-1 with TRBJ2-5; 11 bases are a match to TRBD2. Germline CDR1 reads SQVTM; CDR2 reads ANQGSEA. CDR3 length: 13 amino acids. V lost 5 bases to trimming and J lost 5 bases; unmatched junction nucleotides: 4. CDR3 loop: CSVTSGSRETQYF. As DNA, the CDR3 is TGCAGCGTTACTAGCGGGAGTCGCGAGACCCAGTACTTC.

This chain uses TRBV5-1 with TRBJ2-4, with D perhaps TRBD1 or TRBD2 (5 bases each). Germline CDR1 is SGHRS and CDR2 is YFSETQ. V was shortened by 4 bases and J by 0 bases, with 11 bases between the two germline ends. CDR3 length: 15 residues. Here the CDR3 reads CASSPRDLAKNIQYF. In DNA form, the CDR3 reads TGCGCCAGCAGCCCCCGGGACCTAGCCAAAAACATTCAGTACTTC.

This chain links TRBV10-3 with TRBJ2-5, with no clear D. The germline CDR1 and CDR2 sequences are ENHRY and SYGVKD. V lost 7 bases and J 2 bases, leaving 8 bases between the germline ends. There are 12 residues in the CDR3. CDR3 coding DNA: TGTGCCATCAAGACGTCTCAAGAGACCCAGTACTTC. As protein: CAIKTSQETQYF.

This clonotype was detected a few times. The chain joins TRBV5-1 to TRBJ2-1, with 8 bases aligning to TRBD2. CDR1 and CDR2 from the germline V gene are SGHRS and YFSETQ. This CDR3 comprises 15 residues. Trimming at V came to 5 bases and at J to 0 bases, leaving 4 bases not matched to a gene. The CDR3 loop reads CASSLTSDSYNEQFF. As DNA, the CDR3 is TGCGCCAGCAGTTTGACTAGCGACTCCTACAATGAGCAGTTCTTC.

This chain uses TRBV6-1 with TRBJ2-7, with D possibly matching TRBD1 (5 bases). V was shortened by 7 bases and J by 2 bases, with 15 bases between the two germline ends. Germline V gene data show CDR1 as MNHNS and CDR2 as SASEGT. The CDR3 totals 14 residues. The CDR3 reads CASKLRGKAYEQYF. The CDR3 DNA is TGTGCCAGCAAACTAAGGGGCAAAGCCTACGAGCAGTACTTC.

The V call is TRBV19, the J call TRBJ2-2; TRBD1 agrees at 8 bases. Germline V gene sequence: CDR1 LNHDA, CDR2 SQIVND (reference sequence). The CDR3 has 15 amino acids. V dropped 7 bases and J dropped 6; count of bases not matched to a gene: 10. In nucleotides, the CDR3 is TGTGCCAGTACCCGGCGGACAGGGTCAGCCGGGGAGCTGTTTTTT. It translates to CASTRRTGSAGELFF.

This clonotype was detected a few times. This chain links TRBV30 with TRBJ2-1; tentatively, D is TRBD1 (6 bases). The CDR3 has 14 residues. The germline V gene has CDR1 GTSNPN and CDR2 SVGIG (reference sequence). V was clipped by 3 bases and J by 4 bases, with 13 bases between them. CDR3 bases: TGTGCCTGGAGCCTCAGGGGACCTTACAATGAGCAGTTCTTC. As protein: CAWSLRGPYNEQFF. Full variable domain (outside the CDR3, taken from reference TRBV30 and TRBJ2-1): SQTIHQWPATLVQPVGSPLSLECTVEGTSNPNLYWYRQAAGRGLQLLFYSVGIGQISSEVPQNLSASRPQDRQFILSSKKLLLSDSGFYLCAWSLRGPYNEQFFGPGTRLTVL.

The chain couples TRBV7-8 to TRBJ2-6, with D uncertain. Germline CDR1 SGHVS, CDR2 FQNEAQ. V was clipped by 8 bases and J by 3 bases, with 8 bases between them. CDR3 length equals 13 residues. The CDR3 reads CASYSFGANVLTF. The CDR3 nucleotides read TGTGCCAGCTACTCATTTGGGGCCAACGTCCTGACTTTC.

The V gene is TRBV4-2, the J gene TRBJ2-7; tentative D call: TRBD1 (6 bases). CDR1 is LGHNA and CDR2 is YNFKEQ in the germline V gene. V was pared by 3 bases and J by 5 bases, with 14 bases between. The CDR3 loop spans 14 amino acids. CDR3 DNA: TGTGCCAGCAGCCAGGGTACAGGGCGGAACGAGCAGTACTTC. It specifies CASSQGTGRNEQYF.

This clonotype was seen only a few times. The chain's CDR3 is CSASQLRPDTQYF. CDR3 bases: TGCAGTGCTAGCCAACTTAGGCCAGATACGCAGTATTTT. The V and J genes are TRBV20-1 and TRBJ2-3, with D unresolved. Germline assignment: CDR1 DFQATT and CDR2 SNEGSKA (reference sequence). The CDR3 is 13 amino acids. Deletions cut 3 bases from V and 4 bases from J, with 11 bases between.